This entry concerns a single T cell receptor (beta chain). The repertoire was sequenced with immunoSEQ multiplex PCR; TCRdb's copy has only in-frame clones and lacks some. The data contain 15,000 or so clones, about 64% of them singletons. The source of the sample is a study of neoadjuvant anti-PD-1 for oral cavity cancer. Trimming left V 3 bases short and J 5 bases short, with 12 bases between. The CDR3 is 13 amino acids. From germline, CDR1 is GTSNPN and CDR2 SVGIG (reference sequence). The clonotype originates from a person aged 35-79 years with oral cavity squamous cell carcinoma. The rearrangement joins TRBV30 to TRBJ2-3; TRBD1 is a possible D gene (6 bases). The sample here was PBMCs, taken before nivolumab (anti-PD-1) treatment. The CDR3 region is CAWSRGYGDTQYF. In nucleotides, the CDR3 is TGTGCCTGGAGCAGGGGTTATGGAGATACGCAGTATTTT.